The source of this T cell receptor beta chain is a study of blood T cell repertoires in COVID-19 (dated by TCRdb to about 2020). About the investigation overall: Samples from collaborators originated in the United States, Italy and Spain and spanned both the acute and convalescent phases of COVID-19. The material from the prospective study consisted of cDNA or gDNA derived from T cells, B-cell-depleted T cells, or PBMCs. Nearly every sample came with metadata listing a de-identified subject ID, COVID-19 status, age in years and sex. The samples were drawn from the first 160 participants of the ongoing ImmuneRACE study and from 950 to 1,500 subjects provided by 6 global collaborators. Where HLA class I and class II types were available, the types were taken from metadata supplied by the sample provider, not from assay-based typing. The repertoires were released in a freely available public database intended as a resource for research on the immune response to SARS-CoV-2. Subjects who had been exposed to COVID-19, were actively infected with it, or had recovered from it provided the deeply sampled blood TCRbeta repertoires that made up the dataset.

Collaborating institutions collected whole blood in K2EDTA tubes following their own protocols. Collaborator samples were shipped for TCRbeta analysis as frozen whole blood, isolated PBMCs, or DNA extracted from either sample type. About this clone itself: Its antigen is currently not known. The input lacks base qualities; no much larger clone sits a single base away.

TCRbeta CDR3 regions were amplified from genomic DNA using the immunoSEQ Assay, a bias-controlled multiplex PCR. The source study handled its data this way. The number of nucleated cells in each sample was estimated by amplification of reference gene primers within the assay. To quantify the absolute abundance of each unique TCRbeta CDR3 rearrangement, sequence reads were collapsed and filtered. For each sample, productive Simpson clonality was calculated as the square root of Simpson's diversity index over productive rearrangements. In TCRdb, the immuneACCESS table is reduced to in-frame sequences with V and J assigned. These tables do not hold every clone; where another copy was compared, an unresolved V gene accounts for under half, and the others remain unexplained. That table furnishes V, J and clone size, whereas the DNA furnished D and trimming. The sample table shows a few hundred thousand clones, and 84% are seen once. Around 7.8% of the sample is held by the ten biggest clonotypes.

Overall study results and their limits: How much clinical and demographic metadata was included differed by source and by participant, and the metadata was provided uncurated.

This sequence originates from a human donor in a cohort sampled during active COVID-19. The source material was peripheral blood.

DNA sequence: TGTGCCAGCAGCCATCCGGGCTCTGGAAACACCATATATTTT. Its protein reads: CASSHPGSGNTIYF. Recombination linked TRBV11-2 to TRBJ1-3; the D gene is unclear. V drops 5 bases and J drops 0 bases, leaving 8 bases in between. The germline V gene provides CDR1 SGHAT and CDR2 FQNNGV. The CDR3, from cysteine to phenylalanine, totals 14 residues. The CDR3 DNA has 42 bases and is translated from base 1.